The 11 T cell receptor beta chains below come from one sample, sequenced in a study of shared clonotypes between healthy human individuals. TCRdb's table, derived via immunoSEQ multiplex PCR, lists solely in-frame clones and lacks some. The sample has hundreds of thousands of clones, more than 70% seen once. Sequenced material: memory CD4+ T cells sorted from blood. Subset of the sample: CD45RA-negative fraction. The source is a woman in her thirties in good health.

For this clone: This sample also contains other DNA sequences that code for the same CDR3. The rearrangement joins TRBV6-5 to TRBJ1-4; 11 nucleotides align to TRBD1. The V segment lost 0 bases and the J segment 8 bases; nucleotides outside the gene matches: 2. Germline CDR1 is MNHEY and CDR2 is SVGAGI. The CDR3 runs to 15 residues. CDR3 amino acids: CASSYSGQGGEKLFF. DNA for the CDR3: TGTGCCAGCAGTTACTCGGGACAGGGGGGCGAAAAACTGTTTTTT.

The rearrangement links TRBV2 to TRBJ2-3; 12 bases align to TRBD2. V lost 6 bases, J lost 3 bases, and 4 bases stayed unmatched. CDR1 is SNHLY, CDR2 FYNNEI, per germline. CDR3 length: 15 amino acids. CDR3 in DNA: TGTGCCAGCAGATTCGGGACTAGCGGGACAGATACGCAGTATTTT. Its translation is CASRFGTSGTDTQYF.

V is TRBV5-1 and J is TRBJ2-6; TRBD1 aligns across 8 bases. Germline CDR1 is SGHRS and CDR2 is YFSETQ. CDR3 length equals 16 residues. The J segment lost 4 bases and the V segment lost 6 bases, leaving 9 bases of the junction unmatched. Here the CDR3 reads CASTVWTGTGANVLTF. DNA for the CDR3: TGCGCCAGCACCGTGTGGACAGGGACCGGGGCCAACGTCCTGACTTTC.

This chain links TRBV7-8 with TRBJ2-3; 7 bases agree with TRBD2. Germline assignment: CDR1 SGHVS and CDR2 FQNEAQ. The CDR3 sequence is 17 residues long. The ends lost 0 bases at V and 4 bases at J; junction bases unmatched: 10. The CDR3 DNA reads TGTGCCAGCAGCTTAGCGTGGGTTGCGGGAGATTCAGATACGCAGTATTTT. Protein sequence: CASSLAWVAGDSDTQYF.

This rearrangement joins TRBV19 to TRBJ1-5; the D gene is possibly TRBD1 (5 bases). CDR1 is LNHDA, CDR2 SQIVND, per germline (reference sequence). The CDR3 loop spans 15 amino acids. The ends were cut back, 0 bases at V and 0 bases at J, with 6 bases in the middle. The CDR3 DNA sequence: TGTGCCAGTAGTATAGATCAGGGTAGCAATCAGCCCCAGCATTTT. It is translated as CASSIDQGSNQPQHF.

This chain connects TRBV5-1 to TRBJ2-2, with D perhaps matching TRBD2 (5 bases). V gave up 0 bases and J gave up 3 bases, with 24 bases separating them. Germline CDR1 SGHRS, CDR2 YFSETQ. The length of the CDR3 is 20 residues. The CDR3 sequence: CASSLVLLAFSFSDTGELFF. The CDR3 DNA is TGCGCCAGCAGCTTGGTACTCCTAGCTTTTTCGTTCAGCGACACCGGGGAGCTGTTTTTT.

Notes on this clone: Germline and junction disagree at one end, which may indicate a read error. The rearrangement uses TRBV18 and TRBJ1-2, with D possibly matching TRBD1 (6 bases). The CDR3 totals 13 residues. Germline V CDR1 and CDR2: KGHSH, LQKENI. For the CDR3, the DNA is TGTGCCAGCTCACTTGGGATCGACAGGCAGAGAGTCTTC. As protein: CASSLGIDRQRVF.

The chain joins TRBV4-1 to TRBJ2-7; weak D call: TRBD1 (7 bases). Germline V lookup: CDR1 MGHRA, CDR2 YSYEKL. The CDR3 runs to 15 residues. V lost 5 bases, J lost 0 bases, and 14 bases lay in between. This CDR3 reads CASSGGDRGSYEQYF. DNA for the CDR3: TGCGCCAGCAGCGGAGGGGACAGAGGCTCCTACGAGCAGTACTTC.

The chain carries TRBV5-5 and TRBJ1-1; no definite D call. This CDR3 has 12 residues. The germline V gene encodes CDR1 SGHKS and CDR2 YYEKEE (reference sequence). Trimming cost V 3 bases and J 2 bases, with 5 bases left between them. Written as DNA, the CDR3 is TGTGCCAGCAGCTCCAGTAACACTGAAGCTTTCTTT. Translation gives CASSSSNTEAFF.

In regard to this clone: The junction departs from germline at one end; a sequencing error may be responsible. The rearrangement uses TRBV29-1 and TRBJ2-7; 9 positions match TRBD2. The CDR3 spans 12 residues. CDR1 is SQVTM, CDR2 ANQGSEA, per germline. The CDR3 DNA reads TGCAGCGCTCTAGCGGGGTCCTTCGAGCAGTACTTC. It translates to CSALAGSFEQYF.

This chain uses TRBV5-4 with TRBJ2-5; D not certain. V lost 2 bases and J lost 1, with 6 bases in between. Germline values: CDR1 SGHNT, CDR2 YYREEE (reference sequence). The CDR3 has 13 amino acids. The CDR3 coding sequence is TGTGCCAGCAGCTTCGACGCCCAAGAGACCCAGTACTTC. As protein: CASSFDAQETQYF. The variable domain in full, with the rest retrieved from reference TRBV5-4 and TRBJ2-5, is ETGVTQSPTHLIKTRGQQVTLRCSSQSGHNTVSWYQQALGQGPQFIFQYYREEENGRGNFPPRFSGLQFPNYSSELNVNALELDDSALYLCASSFDAQETQYFGPGTRLLVL.